This T cell receptor beta chain was observed in a study of blood T cell repertoires in COVID-19. Study information: The United States, Italy and Spain provided the acute and convalescent COVID-19 samples.

Authors' data handling: Reference gene primer amplification in the assay estimated nucleated cell counts. TCRdb keeps only in-frame clones here, not all; method: immunoSEQ multiplex PCR. V, J and clone size reflect that table, while D and trimming were determined from the DNA. Of about 220,000 clones detected, approximately 84% appear once; the ten largest clones hold roughly 2.4%. V lost 3 bases and J 5 bases, leaving 5 bases between the germline ends. CDR3 size: 12 residues. Germline-derived CDR1 and CDR2 are MNHNY and SVGAGI (reference sequence). The sequence came from a woman in her sixties with acute or convalescent COVID-19. V gene TRBV6-6 combines with J gene TRBJ2-1; D not certain. The specimen was peripheral blood. CDR3 bases: TGTGCCAGCAGTTATAGAGACAATGAGCAGTTCTTC. Its protein is CASSYRDNEQFF.